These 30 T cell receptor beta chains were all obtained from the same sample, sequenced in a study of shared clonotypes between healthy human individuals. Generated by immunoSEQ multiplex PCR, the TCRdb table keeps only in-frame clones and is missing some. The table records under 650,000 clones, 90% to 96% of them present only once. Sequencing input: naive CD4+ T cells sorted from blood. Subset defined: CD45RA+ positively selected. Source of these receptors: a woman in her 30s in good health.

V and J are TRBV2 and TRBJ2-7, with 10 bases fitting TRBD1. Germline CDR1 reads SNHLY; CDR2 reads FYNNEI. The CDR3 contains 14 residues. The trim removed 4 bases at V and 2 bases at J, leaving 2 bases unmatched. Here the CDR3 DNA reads TGTGCCAGCAGTGGAGGGACAGGGGCCTACGAGCAGTACTTC. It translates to CASSGGTGAYEQYF.

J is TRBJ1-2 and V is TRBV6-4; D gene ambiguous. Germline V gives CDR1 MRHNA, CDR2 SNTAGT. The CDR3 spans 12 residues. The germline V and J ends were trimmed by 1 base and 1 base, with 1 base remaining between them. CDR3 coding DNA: TGTGCCAGCAGTGACTTTAACTATGGCTACACCTTC. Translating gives CASSDFNYGYTF.

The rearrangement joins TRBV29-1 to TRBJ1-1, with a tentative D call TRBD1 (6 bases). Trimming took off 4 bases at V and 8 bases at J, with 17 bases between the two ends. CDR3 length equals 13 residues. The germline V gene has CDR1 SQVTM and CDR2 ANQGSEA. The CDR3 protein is CSVGVTGQEEAFF. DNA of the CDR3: TGCAGCGTTGGGGTGACAGGCCAGGAGGAAGCTTTCTTT. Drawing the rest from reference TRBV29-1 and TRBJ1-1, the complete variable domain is SAVISQKPSRDICQRGTSLTIQCQVDSQVTMMFWYRQQPGQSLTLIATANQGSEATYESGFVIDKFPISRPNLTFSTLTVSNMSPEDSSIYLCSVGVTGQEEAFFGQGTRLTVV.

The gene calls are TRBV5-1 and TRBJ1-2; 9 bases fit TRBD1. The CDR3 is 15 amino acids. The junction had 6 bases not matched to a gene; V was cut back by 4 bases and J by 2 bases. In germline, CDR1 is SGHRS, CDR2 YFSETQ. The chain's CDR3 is CASSVPGTGNYGYTF. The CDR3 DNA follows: TGCGCCAGCAGCGTACCCGGGACAGGGAACTATGGCTACACCTTC.

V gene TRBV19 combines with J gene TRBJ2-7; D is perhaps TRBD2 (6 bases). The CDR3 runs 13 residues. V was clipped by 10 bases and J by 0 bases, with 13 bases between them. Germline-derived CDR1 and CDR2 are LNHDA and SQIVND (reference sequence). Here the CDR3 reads CATGGDGSYEQYF. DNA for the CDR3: TGTGCCACAGGAGGGGACGGCTCCTACGAGCAGTACTTC. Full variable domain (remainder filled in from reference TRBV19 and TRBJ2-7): DGGITQSPKYLFRKEGQNVTLSCEQNLNHDAMYWYRQDPGQGLRLIYYSQIVNDFQKGDIAEGYSVSREKKESFPLTVTSAQKNPTAFYLCATGGDGSYEQYFGPGTRLTVT.

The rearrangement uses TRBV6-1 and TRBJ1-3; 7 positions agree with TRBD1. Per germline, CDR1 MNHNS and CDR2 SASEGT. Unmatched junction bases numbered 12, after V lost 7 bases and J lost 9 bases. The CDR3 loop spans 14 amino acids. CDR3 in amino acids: CASTRLQGSITIYF. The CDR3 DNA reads TGTGCCAGCACCCGGCTACAGGGGAGCATCACCATATATTTT.

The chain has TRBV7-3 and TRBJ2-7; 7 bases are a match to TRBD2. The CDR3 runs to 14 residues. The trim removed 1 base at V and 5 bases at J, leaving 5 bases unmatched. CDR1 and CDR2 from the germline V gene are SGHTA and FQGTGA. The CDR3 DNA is TGTGCCAGCAGCTTAAGCGGGAGTCTCGACGAGCAGTACTTC. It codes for CASSLSGSLDEQYF.

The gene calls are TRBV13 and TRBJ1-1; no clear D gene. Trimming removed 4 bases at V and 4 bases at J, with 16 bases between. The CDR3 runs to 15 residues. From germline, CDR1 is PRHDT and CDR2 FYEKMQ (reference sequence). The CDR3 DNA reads TGTGCCAGCAGCTCACTAAGTACGCGACGCACTGAAGCTTTCTTT. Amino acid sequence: CASSSLSTRRTEAFF.

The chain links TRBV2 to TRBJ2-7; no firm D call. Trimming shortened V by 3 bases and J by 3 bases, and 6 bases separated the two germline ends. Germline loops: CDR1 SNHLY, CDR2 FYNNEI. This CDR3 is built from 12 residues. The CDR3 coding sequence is TGTGCCAGCAGTGACCAGAACTACGAGCAGTACTTC. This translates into CASSDQNYEQYF.

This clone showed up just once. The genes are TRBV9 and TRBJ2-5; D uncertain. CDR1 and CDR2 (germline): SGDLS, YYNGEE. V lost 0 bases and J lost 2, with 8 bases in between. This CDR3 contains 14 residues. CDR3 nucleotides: TGTGCCAGCAGCGTAGGGGCGCAGCAAGAGACCCAGTACTTC. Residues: CASSVGAQQETQYF.

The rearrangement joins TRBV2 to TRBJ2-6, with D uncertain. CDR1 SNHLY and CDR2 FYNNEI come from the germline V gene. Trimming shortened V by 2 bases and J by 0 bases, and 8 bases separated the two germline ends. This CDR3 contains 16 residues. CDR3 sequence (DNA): TGTGCCAGCAGTGAATCGTGGAGCTCTGGGGCCAACGTCCTGACTTTC. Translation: CASSESWSSGANVLTF.

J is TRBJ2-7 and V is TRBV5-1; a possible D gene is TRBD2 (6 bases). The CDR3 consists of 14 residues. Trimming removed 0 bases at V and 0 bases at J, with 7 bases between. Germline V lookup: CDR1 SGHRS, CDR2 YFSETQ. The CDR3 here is CASSLVGGSYEQYF. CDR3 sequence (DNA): TGCGCCAGCAGCTTGGTGGGAGGCTCCTACGAGCAGTACTTC.

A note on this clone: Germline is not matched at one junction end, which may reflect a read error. In nucleotides, the CDR3 is TGTGCCAGCGGGCTAGGGGGCTATCATATGCACTTC. As protein: CASGLGGYHMHF. The V and J genes are TRBV7-2 and TRBJ2-4, with TRBD1 matching over 7 bases. CDR1 is SGHTA, CDR2 FQGNSA, per germline. The CDR3 covers 12 residues.

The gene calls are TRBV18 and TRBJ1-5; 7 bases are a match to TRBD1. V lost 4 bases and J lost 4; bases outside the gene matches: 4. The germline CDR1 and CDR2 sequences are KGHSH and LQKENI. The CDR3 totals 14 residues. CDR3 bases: TGTGCCAGCTCACGATCAGGGGGAAATCAGCCCCAGCATTTT. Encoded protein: CASSRSGGNQPQHF.

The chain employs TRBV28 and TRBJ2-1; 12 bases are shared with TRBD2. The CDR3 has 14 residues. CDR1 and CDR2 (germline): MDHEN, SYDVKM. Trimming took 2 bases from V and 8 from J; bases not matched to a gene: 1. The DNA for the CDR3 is TGTGCCAGCAGTTTACTAGCGGGAGGGGATGAGCAGTTCTTC. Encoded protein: CASSLLAGGDEQFF. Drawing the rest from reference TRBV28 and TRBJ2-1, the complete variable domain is DVKVTQSSRYLVKRTGEKVFLECVQDMDHENMFWYRQDPGLGLRLIYFSYDVKMKEKGDIPEGYSVSREKKERFSLILESASTNQTSMYLCASSLLAGGDEQFFGPGTRLTVL.

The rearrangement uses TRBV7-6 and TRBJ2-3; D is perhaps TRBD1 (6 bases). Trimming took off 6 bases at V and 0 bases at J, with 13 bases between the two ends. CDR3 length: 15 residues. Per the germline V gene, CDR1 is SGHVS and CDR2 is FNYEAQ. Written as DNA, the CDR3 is TGTGCCAGCAGTCCGGTGGGGGCGAGCACAGATACGCAGTATTTT. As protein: CASSPVGASTDTQYF.

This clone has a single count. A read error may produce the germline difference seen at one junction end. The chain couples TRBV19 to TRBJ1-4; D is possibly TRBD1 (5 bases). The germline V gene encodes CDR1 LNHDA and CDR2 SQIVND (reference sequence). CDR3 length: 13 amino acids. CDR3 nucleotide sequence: TGTGCCAGTAGTGGGACCCTCGGTAGCAGTTCTCTTTTT. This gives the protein CASSGTLGSSSLF.

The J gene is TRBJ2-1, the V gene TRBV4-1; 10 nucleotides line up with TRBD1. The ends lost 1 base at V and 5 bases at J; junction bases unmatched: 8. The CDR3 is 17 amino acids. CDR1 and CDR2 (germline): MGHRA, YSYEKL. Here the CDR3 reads CASSQVWPGQGNNEQFF. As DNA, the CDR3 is TGCGCCAGCAGCCAAGTTTGGCCGGGACAGGGGAACAATGAGCAGTTCTTC.

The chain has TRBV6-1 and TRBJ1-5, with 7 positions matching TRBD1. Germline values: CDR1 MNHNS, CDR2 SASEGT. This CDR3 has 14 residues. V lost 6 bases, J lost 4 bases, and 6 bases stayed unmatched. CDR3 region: CASRATGSNQPQHF. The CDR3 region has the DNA TGTGCCAGCAGGGCGACAGGGTCAAATCAGCCCCAGCATTTT.

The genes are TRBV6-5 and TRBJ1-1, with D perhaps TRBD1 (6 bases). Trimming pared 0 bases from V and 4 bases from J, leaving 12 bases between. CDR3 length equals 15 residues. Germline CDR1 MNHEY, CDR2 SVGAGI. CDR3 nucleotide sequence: TGTGCCAGCAGTTACTCTGGCAGGGGCGCCACTGAAGCTTTCTTT. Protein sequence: CASSYSGRGATEAFF.

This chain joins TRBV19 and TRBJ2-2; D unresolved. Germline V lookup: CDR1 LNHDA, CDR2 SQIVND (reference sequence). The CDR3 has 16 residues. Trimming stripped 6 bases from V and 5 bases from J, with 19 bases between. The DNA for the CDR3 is TGTGCCAGTAGCGCGGCGCGGACCGTTAAAACCGGGGAGCTGTTTTTT. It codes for CASSAARTVKTGELFF. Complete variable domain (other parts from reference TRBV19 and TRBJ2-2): DGGITQSPKYLFRKEGQNVTLSCEQNLNHDAMYWYRQDPGQGLRLIYYSQIVNDFQKGDIAEGYSVSREKKESFPLTVTSAQKNPTAFYLCASSAARTVKTGELFFGEGSRLTVL.

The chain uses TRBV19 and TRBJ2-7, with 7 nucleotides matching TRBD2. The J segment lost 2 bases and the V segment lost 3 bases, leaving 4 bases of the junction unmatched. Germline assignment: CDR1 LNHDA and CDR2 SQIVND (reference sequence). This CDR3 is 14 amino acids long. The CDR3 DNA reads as TGTGCCAGTAGTATCCTAGCGGACCCCTACGAGCAGTACTTC. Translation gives CASSILADPYEQYF.

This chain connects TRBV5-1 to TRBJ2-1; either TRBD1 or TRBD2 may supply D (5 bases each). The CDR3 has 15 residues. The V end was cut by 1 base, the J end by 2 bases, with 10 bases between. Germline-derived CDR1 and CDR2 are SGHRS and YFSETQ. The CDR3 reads CASSLLRGAYNEQFF. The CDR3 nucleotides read TGCGCCAGCAGCTTGTTACGGGGCGCCTACAATGAGCAGTTCTTC.

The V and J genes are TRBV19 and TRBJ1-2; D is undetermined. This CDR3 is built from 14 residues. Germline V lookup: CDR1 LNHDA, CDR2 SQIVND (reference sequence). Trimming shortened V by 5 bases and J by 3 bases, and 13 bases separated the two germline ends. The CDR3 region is CASSWSISDYGYTF. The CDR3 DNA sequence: TGTGCCAGTAGTTGGAGTATCTCGGACTATGGCTACACCTTC.

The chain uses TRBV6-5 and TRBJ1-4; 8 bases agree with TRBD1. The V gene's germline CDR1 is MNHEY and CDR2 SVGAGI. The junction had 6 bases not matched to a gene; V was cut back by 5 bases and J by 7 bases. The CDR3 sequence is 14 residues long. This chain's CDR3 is CASSMTGEREKLFF. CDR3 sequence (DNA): TGTGCCAGCAGTATGACAGGGGAACGTGAAAAACTGTTTTTT.

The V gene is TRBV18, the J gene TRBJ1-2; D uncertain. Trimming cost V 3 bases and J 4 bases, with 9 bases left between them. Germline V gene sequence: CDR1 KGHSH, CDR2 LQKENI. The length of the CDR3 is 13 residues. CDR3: CASSPNLIYGYTF. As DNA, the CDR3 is TGTGCCAGCTCACCTAATCTGATCTATGGCTACACCTTC.

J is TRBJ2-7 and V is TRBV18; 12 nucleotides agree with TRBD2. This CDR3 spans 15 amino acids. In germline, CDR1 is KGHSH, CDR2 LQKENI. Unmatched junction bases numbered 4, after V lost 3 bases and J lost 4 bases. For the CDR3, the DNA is TGTGCCAGCTCACCGACTAGCGGGAGTAAGTACGAGCAGTACTTC. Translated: CASSPTSGSKYEQYF.

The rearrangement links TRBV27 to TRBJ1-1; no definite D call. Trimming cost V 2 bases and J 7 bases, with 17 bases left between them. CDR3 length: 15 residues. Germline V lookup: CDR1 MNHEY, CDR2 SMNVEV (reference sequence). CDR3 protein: CASSLARTGSREAFF. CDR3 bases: TGTGCCAGCAGTTTAGCCCGGACGGGAAGCCGTGAAGCTTTCTTT.

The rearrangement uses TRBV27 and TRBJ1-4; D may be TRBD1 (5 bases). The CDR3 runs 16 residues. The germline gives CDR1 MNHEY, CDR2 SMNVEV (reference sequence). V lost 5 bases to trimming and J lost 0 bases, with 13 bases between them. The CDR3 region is CASSPGLGATNEKLFF. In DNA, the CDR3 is TGTGCCAGCAGTCCGGGACTCGGGGCAACTAATGAAAAACTGTTTTTT. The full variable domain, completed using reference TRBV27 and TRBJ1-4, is EAQVTQNPRYLITVTGKKLTVTCSQNMNHEYMSWYRQDPGLGLRQIYYSMNVEVTDKGDVPEGYKVSRKEKRNFPLILESPSPNQTSLYFCASSPGLGATNEKLFFGSGTQLSVL.

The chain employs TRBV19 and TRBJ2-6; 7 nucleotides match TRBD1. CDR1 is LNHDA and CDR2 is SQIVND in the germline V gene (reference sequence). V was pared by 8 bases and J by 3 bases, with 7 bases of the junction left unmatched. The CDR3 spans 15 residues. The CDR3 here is CASLKGALGANVLTF. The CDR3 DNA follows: TGTGCCAGTTTGAAGGGGGCGCTTGGGGCCAACGTCCTGACTTTC.